The rows below give T cell receptor beta chains drawn from one sample of a study of T cell responses to AZD1222 COVID-19 vaccine. TCRdb's copy holds only in-frame clones and misses some; the assay was immunoSEQ multiplex PCR. The repertoire holds 85,000 to 95,000 clones, 90% seen once, with 8% to 9.5% in the top ten. The specimen comprised peripheral blood, sampled on day 0 of AZD1222 vaccination. The source of these receptors is an adult in good health. Both conserved end residues are part of each CDR3. The D gene is left open where the match is weak. The size of a clone is reported for some rows only, either as once, few or many, or as a class for expanded clones.

>TRBV19|.|TRBJ1-4|.
CASSVDSATNEKLFF
TGTGCCAGTAGTGTCGACAGTGCAACTAATGAAAAACTGTTTTTT
>TRBV29-1|TRBD1|TRBJ1-2|.
CSVNGPSHRGSYGYTF
TGCAGCGTCAACGGCCCTAGTCACAGGGGGTCTTATGGCTACACCTTC
>TRBV5-6|TRBD1|TRBJ1-1|.
CASSLGTGSTEAFF
TGTGCCAGCAGCTTGGGGACAGGGTCAACTGAAGCTTTCTTT
>TRBV10-3|.|TRBJ1-6|.
CAISEGQPPPLHF
TGTGCCATCAGTGAGGGGCAGCCGCCACCCCTCCACTTT
>TRBV18|.|TRBJ2-5|.
CASSPTTGQETQYF
TGTGCCAGCTCACCGACGACAGGACAAGAGACCCAGTACTTC
>TRBV3-1/TRBV3-2|.|TRBJ2-1|.
CASSPTGMPYNEQFF
TGTGCCAGCAGCCCAACAGGGATGCCCTACAATGAGCAGTTCTTC
>TRBV11-2|.|TRBJ1-5|.
CASSLSSYQPQHF
TGTGCCAGCAGCTTATCTAGTTATCAGCCCCAGCATTTT
>TRBV5-4|TRBD1|TRBJ1-6|.
CASSFGTANSPLHF
TGTGCCAGCAGCTTTGGGACAGCCAATTCACCCCTCCACTTT
>TRBV7-9|.|TRBJ2-2|once
CASSTQDSSTGELFF
TGTGCCAGCAGCACCCAGGACAGCAGCACCGGGGAGCTGTTTTTT
>TRBV21-1|.|TRBJ2-4|.
CASIMLLPPAGTKNIQYF
TGTGCCAGCATTATGCTCCTTCCGCCAGCCGGGACCAAAAACATTCAGTACTTC
>TRBV19|.|TRBJ2-3|.
CASSIGGATYTDTQYF
TGTGCCAGTAGTATAGGGGGGGCAACCTACACAGATACGCAGTATTTT
>TRBV7-6|.|TRBJ2-7|once
CASSLLGGREQYF
TGTGCCAGCAGCCTACTTGGGGGGCGCGAGCAGTACTTC
>TRBV19|TRBD1|TRBJ1-1|.
CASREMGQLNTEAFF
TGTGCCAGTAGGGAAATGGGACAGTTAAACACTGAAGCTTTCTTT
>TRBV6-5|.|TRBJ1-2|.
CASSYSMAINYGYTF
TGTGCCAGCAGTTACTCGATGGCGATTAACTATGGCTACACCTTC
>TRBV5-8|TRBD2|TRBJ2-7|.
CASSLELSGGYEQYF
TGTGCCAGCAGCTTGGAATTGTCGGGGGGCTACGAGCAGTACTTC
>TRBV3-1/TRBV3-2|.|TRBJ1-1|.
CASSLSSSNTEAFF
TGTGCCAGCAGCCTATCCAGTTCGAACACTGAAGCTTTCTTT
>TRBV7-8|.|TRBJ1-5|.
CASSPQGAWQPQHF
TGTGCCAGCAGCCCACAGGGCGCCTGGCAGCCCCAGCATTTT
>TRBV18|.|TRBJ2-5|.
CASSNLEGEQETQYF
TGTGCCAGCTCAAATTTAGAGGGGGAACAAGAGACCCAGTACTTC
>TRBV3-1/TRBV3-2|.|TRBJ1-6|.
CASSPLAGANSPLHF
TGTGCCAGCAGCCCCCTCGCAGGTGCTAATTCACCCCTCCACTTT
>TRBV7-9|TRBD2|TRBJ2-3|.
CASNRGAGESYTQYF
TGTGCCAGCAACCGAGGTGCGGGGGAGAGCTATACGCAGTATTTT
>TRBV2|.|TRBJ2-7|.
CASLRGAGAYEQYF
TGTGCCAGCCTCAGGGGGGCAGGGGCATACGAGCAGTACTTC
>TRBV12-3/TRBV12-4|TRBD1|TRBJ1-2|.
CASSLGQRYGYTF
TGTGCCAGCAGTTTGGGACAGAGGTATGGCTACACCTTC
>TRBV5-4|.|TRBJ1-1|.
CASRGGMNTEAFF
TGTGCCAGCCGGGGGGGGATGAACACTGAAGCTTTCTTT
>TRBV23-1|.|TRBJ1-4|.
CASSQGRSRRRLFF
TGCGCCAGCAGTCAAGGGCGGTCTAGGAGGAGACTGTTTTTT
>TRBV7-2|TRBD1|TRBJ1-2|once
CASSGRTGGVGGYGYTF
TGTGCCAGCAGCGGCAGGACAGGGGGCGTAGGGGGCTATGGCTACACCTTC
>TRBV19|.|TRBJ1-5|.
CASSITRGSNQPQHF
TGTGCCAGTAGTATTACCCGAGGGAGCAATCAGCCCCAGCATTTT
>TRBV7-2|TRBD1|TRBJ1-2|.
CASSSGQGYGYTF
TGTGCCAGCAGCTCGGGACAGGGCTATGGCTACACCTTC
>TRBV2|.|TRBJ1-2|.
CASRSGGGGGGYTF
TGTGCCAGCAGATCCGGTGGGGGCGGAGGAGGCTACACCTTC
>TRBV7-2|.|TRBJ1-6|.
CASSLVGPLSSYNSPLHF
TGTGCCAGCAGCTTAGTGGGTCCATTAAGCTCCTATAATTCACCCCTCCACTTT
>TRBV6-5|.|TRBJ1-4|.
CASSLRQTGEKLFF
TGTGCCAGCAGTTTAAGACAGACAGGTGAAAAACTGTTTTTT
>TRBV10-3|.|TRBJ2-7|.
CAISESGGAQYF
TGTGCCATCAGTGAGTCAGGGGGGGCGCAGTACTTC
>TRBV5-1|.|TRBJ2-3|.
CASSYLQGGTDTQYF
TGCGCCAGCAGCTATCTACAGGGGGGGACAGATACGCAGTATTTT
>TRBV19|.|TRBJ1-1|.
CASSIKGDTEAFF
TGTGCCAGTAGTATTAAGGGGGACACTGAAGCTTTCTTT
>TRBV6-5|.|TRBJ1-4|.
CASKGRTNEKLFF
TGTGCCAGCAAAGGTAGAACTAATGAAAAACTGTTTTTT
>TRBV30|.|TRBJ1-3|once
CAWTGAGFSGNTIYF
TGTGCCTGGACGGGTGCAGGGTTCTCTGGAAACACCATATATTTT
>TRBV3-1/TRBV3-2|.|TRBJ1-5|.
CASSLGAFSNQPQHF
TGTGCCAGCAGCCTAGGAGCCTTTAGCAATCAGCCCCAGCATTTT
>TRBV5-4|.|TRBJ2-5|.
CASSLRQVGETQYF
TGTGCCAGCAGCTTGAGGCAGGTAGGAGAGACCCAGTACTTC
>TRBV6-2/TRBV6-3|.|TRBJ1-3|.
CASSSAHPGNTIYF
TGTGCCAGCAGCTCCGCTCACCCAGGAAACACCATATATTTT
>TRBV5-1|TRBD2|TRBJ2-3|.
CASSSAGAGGRADTQYF
TGCGCCAGCAGCTCAGCTGGAGCGGGGGGGCGGGCAGATACGCAGTATTTT
>TRBV29-1|.|TRBJ1-5|once
CSVVFVGGNQPQHF
TGCAGCGTTGTTTTTGTGGGGGGCAATCAGCCCCAGCATTTT
>TRBV30|.|TRBJ2-3|.
CAWRAGWGTQYF
TGTGCCTGGAGGGCGGGCTGGGGAACGCAGTATTTT
>TRBV3-1/TRBV3-2|TRBD2|TRBJ2-5|.
CASSLRAGGTQETQYF
TGTGCCAGCAGCCTAAGAGCGGGAGGAACACAAGAGACCCAGTACTTC
>TRBV19|.|TRBJ2-4|.
CASANLAKNIQYF
TGTGCCAGTGCCAATCTAGCCAAAAACATTCAGTACTTC
>TRBV3-1/TRBV3-2|.|TRBJ1-3|.
CASSQRTQQGNTIYF
TGTGCCAGCAGCCAACGGACACAACAGGGAAACACCATATATTTT
>TRBV19|.|TRBJ1-4|once
CATRRAATNEKLFF
TGTGCCACCCGCAGGGCCGCAACTAATGAAAAACTGTTTTTT
>TRBV7-2|.|TRBJ2-2|.
CASTQRLLDGELFF
TGTGCCAGCACCCAACGACTGTTAGACGGGGAGCTGTTTTTT
>TRBV6-5|TRBD1|TRBJ2-2|few
CASSYSGQGPGELFF
TGTGCCAGCAGTTACTCCGGACAGGGCCCCGGGGAGCTGTTTTTT
>TRBV7-3|TRBD1|TRBJ2-2|.
CASSQQGANTGELFF
TGTGCCAGCAGCCAGCAGGGGGCGAACACCGGGGAGCTGTTTTTT